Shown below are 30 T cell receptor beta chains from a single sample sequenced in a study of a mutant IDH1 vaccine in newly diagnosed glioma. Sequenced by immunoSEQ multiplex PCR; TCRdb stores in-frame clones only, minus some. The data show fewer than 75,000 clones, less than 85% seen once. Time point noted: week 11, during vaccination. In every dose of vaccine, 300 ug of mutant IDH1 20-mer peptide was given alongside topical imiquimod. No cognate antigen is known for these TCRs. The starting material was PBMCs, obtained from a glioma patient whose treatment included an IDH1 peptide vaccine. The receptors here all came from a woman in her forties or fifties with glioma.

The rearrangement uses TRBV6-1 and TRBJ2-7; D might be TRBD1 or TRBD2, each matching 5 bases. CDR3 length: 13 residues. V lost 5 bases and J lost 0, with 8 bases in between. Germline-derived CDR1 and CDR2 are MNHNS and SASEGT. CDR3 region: CASSRDLSYEQYF. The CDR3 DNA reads TGTGCCAGCAGTAGGGACCTCTCCTACGAGCAGTACTTC.

The CDR3: CASSQELQGWSPLHF. For the CDR3, the DNA is TGCGCCAGCAGCCAAGAACTCCAGGGGTGGTCACCCCTCCACTTT. J is TRBJ1-6 and V is TRBV4-3, with D perhaps matching TRBD1 (6 bases). The CDR3 spans 15 residues. CDR1 LGHNA and CDR2 YSLEER come from the germline V gene. V shed 0 bases and J shed 10 bases, with 13 bases lying between them.

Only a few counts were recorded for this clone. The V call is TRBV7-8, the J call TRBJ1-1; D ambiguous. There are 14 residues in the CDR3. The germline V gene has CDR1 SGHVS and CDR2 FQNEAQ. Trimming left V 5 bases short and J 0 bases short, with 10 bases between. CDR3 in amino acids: CASSRIDMNTEAFF. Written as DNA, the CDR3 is TGTGCCAGCAGCCGTATCGATATGAACACTGAAGCTTTCTTT.

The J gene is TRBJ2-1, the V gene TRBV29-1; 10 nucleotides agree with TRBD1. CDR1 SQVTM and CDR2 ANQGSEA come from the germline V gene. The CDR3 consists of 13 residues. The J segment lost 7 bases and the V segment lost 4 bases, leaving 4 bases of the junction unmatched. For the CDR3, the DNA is TGCAGCGTTGTCCGGGACAGGGGTAATGAGCAGTTCTTC. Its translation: CSVVRDRGNEQFF.

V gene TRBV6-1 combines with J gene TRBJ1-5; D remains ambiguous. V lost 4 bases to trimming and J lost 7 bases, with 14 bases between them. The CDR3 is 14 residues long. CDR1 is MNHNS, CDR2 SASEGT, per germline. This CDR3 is CASSVFGEVQPQHF. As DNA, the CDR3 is TGTGCCAGCAGTGTTTTCGGGGAGGTCCAGCCCCAGCATTTT.

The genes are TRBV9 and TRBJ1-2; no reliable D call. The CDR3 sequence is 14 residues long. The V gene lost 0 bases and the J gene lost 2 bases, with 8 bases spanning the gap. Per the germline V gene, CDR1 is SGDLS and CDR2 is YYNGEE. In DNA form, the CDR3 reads TGTGCCAGCAGCGTAGCCGGGCGGAACTATGGCTACACCTTC. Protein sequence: CASSVAGRNYGYTF.

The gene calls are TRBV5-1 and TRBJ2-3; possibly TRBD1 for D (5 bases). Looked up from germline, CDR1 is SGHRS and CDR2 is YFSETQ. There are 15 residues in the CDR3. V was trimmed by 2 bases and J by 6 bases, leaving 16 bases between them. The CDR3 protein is CASSFHRLGRDTQYF. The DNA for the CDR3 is TGCGCCAGCAGCTTTCACAGGTTGGGAAGGGATACGCAGTATTTT.

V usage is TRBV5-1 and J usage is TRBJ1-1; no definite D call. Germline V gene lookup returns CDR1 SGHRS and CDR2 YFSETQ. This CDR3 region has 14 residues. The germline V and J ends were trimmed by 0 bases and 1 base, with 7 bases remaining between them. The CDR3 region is CASSLDSANTEAFF. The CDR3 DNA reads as TGCGCCAGCAGCTTGGACAGTGCGAACACTGAAGCTTTCTTT.

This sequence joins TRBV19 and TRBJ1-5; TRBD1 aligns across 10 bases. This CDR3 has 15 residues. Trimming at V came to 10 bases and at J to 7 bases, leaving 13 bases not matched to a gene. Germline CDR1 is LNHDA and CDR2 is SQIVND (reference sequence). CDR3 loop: CATQLSGTGVQPQHF. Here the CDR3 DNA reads TGTGCCACCCAATTATCTGGGACAGGGGTGCAGCCCCAGCATTTT.

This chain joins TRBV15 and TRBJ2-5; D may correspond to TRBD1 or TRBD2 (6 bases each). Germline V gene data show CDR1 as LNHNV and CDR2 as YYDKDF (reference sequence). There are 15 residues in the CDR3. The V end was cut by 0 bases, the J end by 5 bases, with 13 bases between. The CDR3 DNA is TGTGCCACCAGCAGAGAGGGGGCTCGGGGGGAGACCCAGTACTTC. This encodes CATSREGARGETQYF. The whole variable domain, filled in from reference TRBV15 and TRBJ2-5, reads DAMVIQNPRYQVTQFGKPVTLSCSQTLNHNVMYWYQQKSSQAPKLLFHYYDKDFNNEADTPDNFQSRRPNTSFCFLDIRSPGLGDTAMYLCATSREGARGETQYFGPGTRLLVL.

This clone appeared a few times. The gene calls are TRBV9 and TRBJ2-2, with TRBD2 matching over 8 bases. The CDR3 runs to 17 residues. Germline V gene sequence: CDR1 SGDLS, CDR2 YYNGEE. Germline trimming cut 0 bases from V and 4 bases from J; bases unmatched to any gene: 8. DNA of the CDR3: TGTGCCAGCAGCGTAGGGAAAAGCGGGGGAACCACCGGGGAGCTGTTTTTT. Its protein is CASSVGKSGGTTGELFF.

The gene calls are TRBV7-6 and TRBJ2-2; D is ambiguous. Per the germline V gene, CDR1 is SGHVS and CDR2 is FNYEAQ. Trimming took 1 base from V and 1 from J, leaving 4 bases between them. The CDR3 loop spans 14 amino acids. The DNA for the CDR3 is TGTGCCAGCAGCTTAGGACAGAACACCGGGGAGCTGTTTTTT. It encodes CASSLGQNTGELFF. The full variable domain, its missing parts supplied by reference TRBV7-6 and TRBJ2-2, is GAGVSQSPRYKVTKRGQDVALRCDPISGHVSLYWYRQALGQGPEFLTYFNYEAQQDKSGLPNDRFSAERPEGSISTLTIQRTEQRDSAMYRCASSLGQNTGELFFGEGSRLTVL.

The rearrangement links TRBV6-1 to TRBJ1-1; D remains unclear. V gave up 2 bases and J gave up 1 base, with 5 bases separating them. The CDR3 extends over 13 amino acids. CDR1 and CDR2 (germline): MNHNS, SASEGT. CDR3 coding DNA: TGTGCCAGCAGTGAAATTCCGAACACTGAAGCTTTCTTT. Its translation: CASSEIPNTEAFF.

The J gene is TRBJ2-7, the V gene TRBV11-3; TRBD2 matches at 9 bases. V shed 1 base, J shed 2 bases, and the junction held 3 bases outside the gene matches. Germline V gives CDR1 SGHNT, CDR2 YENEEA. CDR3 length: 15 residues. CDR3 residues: CASSLAGTSTYEQYF. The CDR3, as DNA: TGTGCCAGCAGCTTAGCCGGGACTAGCACCTACGAGCAGTACTTC.

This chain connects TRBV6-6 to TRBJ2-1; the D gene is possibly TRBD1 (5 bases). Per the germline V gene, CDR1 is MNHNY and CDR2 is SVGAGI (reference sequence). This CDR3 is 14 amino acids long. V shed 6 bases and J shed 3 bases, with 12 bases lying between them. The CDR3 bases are TGTGCCAGCAGCCCCCGGACACTCTACAATGAGCAGTTCTTC. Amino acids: CASSPRTLYNEQFF.

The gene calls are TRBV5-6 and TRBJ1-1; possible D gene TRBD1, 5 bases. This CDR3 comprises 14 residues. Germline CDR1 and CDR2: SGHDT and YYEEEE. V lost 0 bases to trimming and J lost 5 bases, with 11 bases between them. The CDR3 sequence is CASSLGDGGTEAFF. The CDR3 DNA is TGTGCCAGCAGCTTGGGGGATGGGGGGACTGAAGCTTTCTTT.

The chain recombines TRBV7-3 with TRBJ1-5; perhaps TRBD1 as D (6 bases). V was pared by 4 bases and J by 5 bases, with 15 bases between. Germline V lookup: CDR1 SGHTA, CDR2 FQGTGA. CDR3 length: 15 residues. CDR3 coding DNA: TGTGCCAGCAGCTCTGGACAGTCTTTAGATCAGCCCCAGCATTTT. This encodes CASSSGQSLDQPQHF.

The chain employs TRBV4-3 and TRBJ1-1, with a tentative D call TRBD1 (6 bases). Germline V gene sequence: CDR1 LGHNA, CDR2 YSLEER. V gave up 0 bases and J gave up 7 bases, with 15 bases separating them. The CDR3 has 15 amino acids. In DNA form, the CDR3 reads TGCGCCAGCAGCCAAGATGTGGGGGCGCGGATTGAAGCTTTCTTT. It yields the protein CASSQDVGARIEAFF.

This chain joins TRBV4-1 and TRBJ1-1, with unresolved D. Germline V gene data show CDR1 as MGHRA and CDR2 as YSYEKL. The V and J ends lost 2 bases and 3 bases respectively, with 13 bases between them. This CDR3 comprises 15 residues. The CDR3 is CASSQFFLGDTEAFF. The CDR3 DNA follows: TGCGCCAGCAGCCAATTCTTCCTCGGGGACACTGAAGCTTTCTTT.

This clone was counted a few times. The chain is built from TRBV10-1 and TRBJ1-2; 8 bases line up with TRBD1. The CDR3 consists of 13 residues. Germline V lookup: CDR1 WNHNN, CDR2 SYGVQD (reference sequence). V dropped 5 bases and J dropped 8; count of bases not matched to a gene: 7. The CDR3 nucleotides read TGCGCCAGCAGTCCCGGACAGGGATACGGCTACACCTTC. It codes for CASSPGQGYGYTF.

CDR3 sequence: CASLGGGTGNTIYF. Written as DNA, the CDR3 is TGTGCCAGCCTGGGAGGTGGGACCGGAAACACCATATATTTT. This sequence joins TRBV6-6 and TRBJ1-3, with D maybe TRBD1 (5 bases). Germline V gene data show CDR1 as MNHNY and CDR2 as SVGAGI (reference sequence). V shed 8 bases and J shed 4 bases, with 15 bases lying between them. This CDR3 is built from 14 residues.

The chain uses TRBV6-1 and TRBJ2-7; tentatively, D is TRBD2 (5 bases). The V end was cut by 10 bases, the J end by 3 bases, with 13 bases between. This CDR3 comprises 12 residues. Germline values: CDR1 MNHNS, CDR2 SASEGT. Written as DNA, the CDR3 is TGTGCCATAATTGTTGAGGGCTACGAGCAGTACTTC. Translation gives CAIIVEGYEQYF.

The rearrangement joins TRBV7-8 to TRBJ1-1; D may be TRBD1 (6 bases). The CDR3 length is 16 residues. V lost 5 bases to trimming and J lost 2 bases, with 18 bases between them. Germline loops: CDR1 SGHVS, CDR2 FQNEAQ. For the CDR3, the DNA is TGTGCCAGCAGCCCGGATGGGGGGCCCTTAAACACTGAAGCTTTCTTT. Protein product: CASSPDGGPLNTEAFF.

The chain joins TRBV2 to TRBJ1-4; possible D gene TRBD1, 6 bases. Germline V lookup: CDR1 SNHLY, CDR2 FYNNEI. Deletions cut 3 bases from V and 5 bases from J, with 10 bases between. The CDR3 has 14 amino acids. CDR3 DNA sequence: TGTGCCAGCAGTGACGGACAGTTGAATGAAAAACTGTTTTTT. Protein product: CASSDGQLNEKLFF.

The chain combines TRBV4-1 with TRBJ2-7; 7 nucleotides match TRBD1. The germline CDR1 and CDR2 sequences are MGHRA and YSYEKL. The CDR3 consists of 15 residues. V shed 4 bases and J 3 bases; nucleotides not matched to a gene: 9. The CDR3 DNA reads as TGCGCCAGCAGCCCCGAGGGACAGCCTCACTACGAGCAGTACTTC. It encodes CASSPEGQPHYEQYF.

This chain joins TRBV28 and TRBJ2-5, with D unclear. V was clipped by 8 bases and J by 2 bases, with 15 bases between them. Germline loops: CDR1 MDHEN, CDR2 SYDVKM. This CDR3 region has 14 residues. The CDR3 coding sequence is TGTGCCAGCGCTGCCACAGCCAAACAAGAGACCCAGTACTTC. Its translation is CASAATAKQETQYF.

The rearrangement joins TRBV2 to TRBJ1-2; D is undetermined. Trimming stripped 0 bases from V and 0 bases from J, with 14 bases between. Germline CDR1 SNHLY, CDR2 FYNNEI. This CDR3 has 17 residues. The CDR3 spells CASSEAGSRAANYGYTF. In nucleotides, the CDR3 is TGTGCCAGCAGTGAAGCTGGGAGTAGGGCAGCTAACTATGGCTACACCTTC.

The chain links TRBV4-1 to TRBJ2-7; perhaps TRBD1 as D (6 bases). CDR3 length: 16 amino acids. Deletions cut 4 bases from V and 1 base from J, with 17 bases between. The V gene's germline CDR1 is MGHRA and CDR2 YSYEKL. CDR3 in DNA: TGCGCCAGCAGCCGAGGACAGAATCTATTTTCCTACGAGCAGTACTTC. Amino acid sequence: CASSRGQNLFSYEQYF.

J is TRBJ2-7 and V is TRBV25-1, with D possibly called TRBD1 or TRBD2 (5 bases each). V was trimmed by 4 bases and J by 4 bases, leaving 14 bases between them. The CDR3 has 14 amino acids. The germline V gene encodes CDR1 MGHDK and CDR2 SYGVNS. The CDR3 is CASSGAGARYEQYF. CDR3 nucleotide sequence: TGTGCCAGCAGTGGGGCCGGGGCTCGATACGAGCAGTACTTC.

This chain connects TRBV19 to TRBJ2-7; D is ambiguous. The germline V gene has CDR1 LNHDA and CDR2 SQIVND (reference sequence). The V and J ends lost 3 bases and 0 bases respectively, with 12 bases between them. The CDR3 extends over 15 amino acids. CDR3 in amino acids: CASSIGGTSSYEQYF. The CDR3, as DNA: TGTGCCAGTAGTATCGGCGGAACCAGCTCCTACGAGCAGTACTTC. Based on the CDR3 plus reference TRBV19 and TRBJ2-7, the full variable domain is DGGITQSPKYLFRKEGQNVTLSCEQNLNHDAMYWYRQDPGQGLRLIYYSQIVNDFQKGDIAEGYSVSREKKESFPLTVTSAQKNPTAFYLCASSIGGTSSYEQYFGPGTRLTVT.